These 29 T cell receptor beta chains originate from one sample sequenced in a study of blood T cell repertoires in COVID-19. The protocol was immunoSEQ multiplex PCR, while the TCRdb copy is restricted to in-frame clones and leaves out a portion. The table lists under 200,000 clones, 84% of them singletons. Specimen: peripheral blood. Receptor source: a human donor with acute or convalescent COVID-19. The donor label of this sample is uncertain.

The rearrangement uses TRBV6-5 and TRBJ1-5; D might be TRBD1 (6 bases). The ends were cut back, 6 bases at V and 0 bases at J, with 12 bases in the middle. Germline V gives CDR1 MNHEY, CDR2 SVGAGI. The CDR3 is made up of 15 amino acids. The CDR3 nucleotides are TGTGCCAGCAGCTGGGGGACAAATAGCAATCAGCCCCAGCATTTT. It translates to CASSWGTNSNQPQHF.

The chain recombines TRBV9 with TRBJ2-7, with 7 nucleotides matching TRBD1. Per the germline V gene, CDR1 is SGDLS and CDR2 is YYNGEE. This CDR3 region has 13 residues. Trimming took 6 bases from V and 6 from J; bases not matched to a gene: 9. Here the CDR3 DNA reads TGTGCCAGCACCCCACGACAGGGTGGCGAGCAGTACTTC. Its translation: CASTPRQGGEQYF.

The genes are TRBV29-1 and TRBJ2-4; 7 bases align to TRBD2. The V and J ends lost 5 bases and 10 bases, in that order; junction bases with no gene match: 5. Germline values: CDR1 SQVTM, CDR2 ANQGSEA. The CDR3 totals 11 residues. CDR3 nucleotide sequence: TGCAGCGTTCCGCAGCGGGATATTCAGTACTTC. Its translation: CSVPQRDIQYF.

This clone was detected once. The V gene is TRBV28, the J gene TRBJ2-5; 14 bases are shared with TRBD2. The CDR3 runs to 17 residues. Germline assignment: CDR1 MDHEN and CDR2 SYDVKM. V lost 3 bases and J lost 5; bases outside the gene matches: 8. Here the CDR3 DNA reads TGTGCCAGCAGTTTCGACCTGGGACTAGCGGGAGATGAGACCCAGTACTTC. Its translation is CASSFDLGLAGDETQYF.

CDR3 amino acids: CASSVDPWGGRTDTQYF. CDR3 nucleotides: TGTGCCAGCAGCGTCGATCCGTGGGGGGGGCGTACAGATACGCAGTATTTT. This chain links TRBV9 with TRBJ2-3; a possible D gene is TRBD2 (7 bases). This CDR3 is built from 17 residues. The germline CDR1 and CDR2 sequences are SGDLS and YYNGEE. Deletions cut 2 bases from V and 3 bases from J, with 19 bases between.

This clone showed up just a few times. The V gene is TRBV29-1, the J gene TRBJ1-1; 7 positions match TRBD1. CDR1 is SQVTM and CDR2 is ANQGSEA in the germline V gene. This CDR3 region has 14 residues. J gave up 4 bases and V 5 bases, and 10 bases lay outside the gene matches. Here the CDR3 reads CSVSIGGGVTEAFF. The CDR3 coding sequence is TGCAGCGTTTCAATAGGGGGCGGGGTCACTGAAGCTTTCTTT.

The genes are TRBV5-1 and TRBJ1-5; no firm D call. Germline lookup yields CDR1 SGHRS and CDR2 YFSETQ. Trimming removed 0 bases at V and 4 bases at J, with 8 bases between. The CDR3 has 14 amino acids. The CDR3: CASSLEAGNQPQHF. The CDR3 DNA is TGCGCCAGCAGCTTGGAGGCGGGAAATCAGCCCCAGCATTTT. The whole variable domain, filled in from reference TRBV5-1 and TRBJ1-5, reads KAGVTQTPRYLIKTRGQQVTLSCSPISGHRSVSWYQQTPGQGLQFLFEYFSETQRNKGNFPGRFSGRQFSNSRSEMNVSTLELGDSALYLCASSLEAGNQPQHFGDGTRLSIL.

The chain employs TRBV7-8 and TRBJ1-3; maybe TRBD1 (5 bases). V was clipped by 5 bases and J by 3 bases, with 14 bases between them. Germline V gene data show CDR1 as SGHVS and CDR2 as FQNEAQ. The CDR3 is 15 amino acids. The CDR3 reads CASSEPRTLGNTIYF. The CDR3 nucleotides read TGTGCCAGCAGCGAACCCCGGACACTTGGAAACACCATATATTTT.

This chain links TRBV4-1 with TRBJ1-5; D remains unclear. Per germline, CDR1 MGHRA and CDR2 YSYEKL. Trimming shortened V by 0 bases and J by 0 bases, and 9 bases separated the two germline ends. The CDR3 spans 16 residues. The CDR3 loop reads CASSQEAVFSNQPQHF. The CDR3 bases are TGCGCCAGCAGCCAAGAAGCCGTATTTAGCAATCAGCCCCAGCATTTT.

The chain carries TRBV15 and TRBJ1-1, with D unresolved. The germline CDR1 and CDR2 sequences are LNHNV and YYDKDF (reference sequence). This CDR3 spans 14 amino acids. V shed 3 bases and J shed 0 bases, with 8 bases lying between them. The CDR3 DNA is TGTGCCACCAGCAGCGGAGGGATGAACACTGAAGCTTTCTTT. Translated, it gives CATSSGGMNTEAFF.

This chain connects TRBV7-2 to TRBJ2-7; 10 bases are shared with TRBD1. CDR1 and CDR2 (germline): SGHTA, FQGNSA. This CDR3 is built from 15 residues. Germline trimming cut 5 bases from V and 3 bases from J; bases unmatched to any gene: 7. The CDR3 region has the DNA TGTGCCAGCAGCGAGACAGGGGGCCCACTCTACGAGCAGTACTTC. Protein: CASSETGGPLYEQYF.

Here the CDR3 reads CASSLGRASGGTDTQYF. CDR3 bases: TGTGCCAGCAGCTTAGGTCGGGCTAGCGGGGGGACAGATACGCAGTATTTT. J is TRBJ2-3 and V is TRBV11-3, with 11 bases lining up with TRBD2. Germline lookup yields CDR1 SGHNT and CDR2 YENEEA. The J segment lost 3 bases and the V segment lost 1 base, leaving 6 bases of the junction unmatched. The CDR3 sequence is 17 residues long.

The chain links TRBV7-3 to TRBJ2-1, with TRBD2 matching over 8 bases. Trimming removed 5 bases from V and 8 bases from J; junction bases left unmatched: 11. CDR3 length equals 15 residues. Per germline, CDR1 SGHTA and CDR2 FQGTGA. CDR3 DNA sequence: TGTGCCAGCAGCGTTACTAGCGGAATTAAACATGAGCAGTTCTTC. Its protein is CASSVTSGIKHEQFF.

The chain couples TRBV2 to TRBJ2-3, with D perhaps matching TRBD2 (6 bases). V shed 3 bases and J shed 4 bases, with 20 bases lying between them. The germline CDR1 and CDR2 sequences are SNHLY and FYNNEI. CDR3 length: 17 amino acids. The CDR3 coding sequence is TGTGCCAGCAGTGACTTTGAGGGACTTTCCATCCCAGATACGCAGTATTTT. It is translated as CASSDFEGLSIPDTQYF.

The J gene is TRBJ2-5, the V gene TRBV11-3; TRBD1 agrees at 7 bases. The germline CDR1 and CDR2 sequences are SGHNT and YENEEA. V gave up 5 bases and J gave up 4 bases; unmatched junction bases: 7. CDR3 size: 14 residues. CDR3 loop: CASSERTGSETQYF. The CDR3 DNA reads as TGTGCCAGCAGCGAAAGGACAGGTTCAGAGACCCAGTACTTC.

The chain links TRBV6-1 to TRBJ1-1, with 9 bases aligning to TRBD1. The CDR3 consists of 15 residues. Germline V CDR1 and CDR2: MNHNS, SASEGT. Trimming removed 2 bases from V and 3 bases from J; junction bases left unmatched: 4. For the CDR3, the DNA is TGTGCCAGCAGTGAACAACAGGGGGCGGACACTGAAGCTTTCTTT. It is translated as CASSEQQGADTEAFF.

The chain combines TRBV27 with TRBJ2-1; D is uncertain. The CDR3 contains 14 residues. The ends were cut back, 2 bases at V and 4 bases at J, with 9 bases in the middle. Germline V gene data show CDR1 as MNHEY and CDR2 as SMNVEV (reference sequence). The CDR3 spells CASSLGAPYNEQFF. The CDR3 nucleotides are TGTGCCAGCAGTTTAGGAGCTCCTTACAATGAGCAGTTCTTC.

The J gene is TRBJ2-7, the V gene TRBV19; 8 bases agree with TRBD2. CDR1 and CDR2 (germline): LNHDA, SQIVND (reference sequence). The CDR3 extends over 17 amino acids. Trimming removed 6 bases from V and 6 bases from J; junction bases left unmatched: 19. CDR3 residues: CASSPTIGTSGRPEQYF. In DNA form, the CDR3 reads TGTGCCAGTAGCCCCACTATCGGCACCAGCGGGAGACCCGAGCAGTACTTC.

The chain has TRBV6-5 and TRBJ2-1; a possible D gene is TRBD2 (6 bases). CDR1 and CDR2 (germline): MNHEY, SVGAGI. CDR3 length: 15 residues. V lost 5 bases and J 8 bases, leaving 19 bases between the germline ends. CDR3 bases: TGTGCCAGCAGTCTAGGGAGGAGGGTTATCGATGAGCAGTTCTTC. It encodes CASSLGRRVIDEQFF.

The chain employs TRBV11-2 and TRBJ2-3; the D gene is possibly TRBD2 (5 bases). CDR1 is SGHAT, CDR2 FQNNGV, per germline. CDR3 length: 14 residues. V was trimmed by 1 base and J by 3 bases, leaving 8 bases between them. The CDR3 DNA follows: TGTGCCAGCAGCTTAGTTAGCGATACAGATACGCAGTATTTT. It is translated as CASSLVSDTDTQYF.

The V gene is TRBV25-1, the J gene TRBJ1-4, with a weak D call TRBD1 (5 bases). With 6 bases removed from V and 8 bases from J, the gap between germline ends came to 13 bases. There are 13 residues in the CDR3. Germline lookup yields CDR1 MGHDK and CDR2 SYGVNS. The CDR3 sequence: CASSPSGREKLFF. The CDR3 DNA follows: TGTGCCAGCAGCCCGTCAGGGCGGGAAAAACTGTTTTTT.

This clone was counted once. CDR3: CARYGTSGRKDTQYF. CDR3 bases: TGTGCCAGATACGGGACTAGCGGGAGGAAGGATACGCAGTATTTT. This chain links TRBV28 with TRBJ2-3; 15 bases agree with TRBD2. Trimming removed 9 bases from V and 6 bases from J; junction bases left unmatched: 7. Germline CDR1 and CDR2: MDHEN and SYDVKM. The CDR3 has 15 residues.

This sequence joins TRBV2 and TRBJ1-5; TRBD1 might be the D (6 bases). CDR1 is SNHLY and CDR2 is FYNNEI in the germline V gene. V was trimmed by 7 bases and J by 3 bases, leaving 10 bases between them. This CDR3 contains 13 residues. The CDR3 nucleotides read TGTGCCAGCATGGGGGCCTCCAATCAGCCCCAGCATTTT. Amino acids: CASMGASNQPQHF.

The chain combines TRBV6-5 with TRBJ2-3, with D hard to call. V shed 6 bases and J shed 0 bases, with 13 bases lying between them. The CDR3 is 15 amino acids. From germline, CDR1 is MNHEY and CDR2 SVGAGI. In DNA, the CDR3 is TGTGCCAGCAGATCGACTGGTACTAGCACAGATACGCAGTATTTT. This sequence encodes CASRSTGTSTDTQYF.

This chain joins TRBV19 and TRBJ2-4, with D maybe TRBD1 (6 bases). Germline V gives CDR1 LNHDA, CDR2 SQIVND (reference sequence). The CDR3 is 16 amino acids. Trimming removed 5 bases from V and 1 base from J, with 15 bases in between. The CDR3 DNA follows: TGTGCCAGTAGTTCGCCATACAGGGTGGCCAAAAACATTCAGTACTTC. Translated: CASSSPYRVAKNIQYF.

Here the CDR3 reads CASSATGTGFDYGYTF. CDR3 bases: TGTGCCAGCAGCGCCACCGGGACAGGGTTTGACTATGGCTACACCTTC. V and J are TRBV2 and TRBJ1-2, with TRBD1 matching 9 bases. J was trimmed by 3 bases and V by 6 bases; bases with no gene match: 11. Germline V gene sequence: CDR1 SNHLY, CDR2 FYNNEI. There are 16 residues in the CDR3.

The rearrangement joins TRBV12-3 or TRBV12-4 to TRBJ1-1, with D uncertain. V gave up 3 bases and J gave up 1 base, with 6 bases separating them. There are 13 residues in the CDR3. CDR3 residues: CASSLTQNTEAFF. For the CDR3, the DNA is TGTGCCAGCAGTTTGACACAGAACACTGAAGCTTTCTTT.

Worth noting for this clone: Within the sample, other DNA sequences also encode this same CDR3. The rearrangement uses TRBV5-1 and TRBJ2-2; tentatively, D is TRBD2 (6 bases). The length of the CDR3 is 15 residues. The V end was cut by 0 bases, the J end by 1 base, with 7 bases between. CDR1 SGHRS and CDR2 YFSETQ come from the germline V gene. The CDR3: CASSLVGGNTGELFF. The CDR3 coding sequence is TGCGCCAGCAGCTTGGTGGGAGGGAACACCGGGGAGCTGTTTTTT.

This chain links TRBV29-1 with TRBJ1-3; D is undetermined. V lost 3 bases, J lost 3 bases, and 9 bases lay in between. CDR1 is SQVTM, CDR2 ANQGSEA, per germline. The length of the CDR3 is 13 residues. CDR3 DNA sequence: TGCAGCGTTGATAAGGGAGGTGGAAACACCATATATTTT. This codes for CSVDKGGGNTIYF. Combining the CDR3 with reference TRBV29-1 and TRBJ1-3 gives the whole variable domain SAVISQKPSRDICQRGTSLTIQCQVDSQVTMMFWYRQQPGQSLTLIATANQGSEATYESGFVIDKFPISRPNLTFSTLTVSNMSPEDSSIYLCSVDKGGGNTIYFGEGSWLTVV.